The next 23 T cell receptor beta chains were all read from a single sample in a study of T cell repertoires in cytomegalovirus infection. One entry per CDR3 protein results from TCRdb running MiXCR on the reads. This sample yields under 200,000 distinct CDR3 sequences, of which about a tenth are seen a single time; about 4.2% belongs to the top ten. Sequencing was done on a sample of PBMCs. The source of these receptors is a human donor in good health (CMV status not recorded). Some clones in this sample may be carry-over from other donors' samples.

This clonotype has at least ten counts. Written as DNA, the CDR3 is TGTGCCAGCAGCTTCAACAGGGGGCTGAACACTGAAGCTTTCTTT. Its protein is CASSFNRGLNTEAFF. V usage is TRBV7-8 and J usage is TRBJ1-1; 9 bases align to TRBD1. This CDR3 region has 15 residues. V lost 3 bases and J lost 0; bases outside the gene matches: 2. The germline V gene encodes CDR1 SGHVS and CDR2 FQNEAQ.

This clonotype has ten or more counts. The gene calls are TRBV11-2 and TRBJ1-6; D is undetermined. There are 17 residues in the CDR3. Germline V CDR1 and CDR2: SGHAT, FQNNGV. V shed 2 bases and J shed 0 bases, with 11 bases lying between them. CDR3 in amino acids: CASSLSLGSSYNSPLHF. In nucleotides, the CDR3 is TGTGCCAGCAGCTTAAGCCTCGGCAGCTCCTATAATTCACCCCTCCACTTT.

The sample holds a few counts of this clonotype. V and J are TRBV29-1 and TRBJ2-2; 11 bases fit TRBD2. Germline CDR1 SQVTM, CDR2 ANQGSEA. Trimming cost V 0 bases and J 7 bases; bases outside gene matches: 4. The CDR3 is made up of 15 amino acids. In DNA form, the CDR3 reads TGCAGCGTTGAAGAGCTAGCGGGAGGCGTCGGGGAGCTGTTTTTT. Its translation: CSVEELAGGVGELFF.

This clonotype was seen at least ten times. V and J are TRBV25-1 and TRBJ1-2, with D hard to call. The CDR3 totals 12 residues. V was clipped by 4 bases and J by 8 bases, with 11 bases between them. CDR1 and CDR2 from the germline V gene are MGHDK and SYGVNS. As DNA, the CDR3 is TGTGCCAGCAGTGGAGCCAGTGGAGGCTACACCTTC. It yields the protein CASSGASGGYTF.

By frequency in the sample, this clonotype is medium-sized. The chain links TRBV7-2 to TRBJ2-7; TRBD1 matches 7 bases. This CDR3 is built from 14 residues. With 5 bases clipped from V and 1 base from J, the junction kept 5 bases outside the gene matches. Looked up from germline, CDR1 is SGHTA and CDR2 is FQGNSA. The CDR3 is CASSQSTGSYEQYF. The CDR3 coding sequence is TGTGCCAGCAGCCAGTCGACAGGGTCCTACGAGCAGTACTTC. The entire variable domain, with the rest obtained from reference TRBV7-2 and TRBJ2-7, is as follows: GAGVSQSPSNKVTEKGKDVELRCDPISGHTALYWYRQSLGQGLEFLIYFQGNSAPDKSGLPSDRFSAERTGGSVSTLTIQRTQQEDSAVYLCASSQSTGSYEQYFGPGTRLTVT.

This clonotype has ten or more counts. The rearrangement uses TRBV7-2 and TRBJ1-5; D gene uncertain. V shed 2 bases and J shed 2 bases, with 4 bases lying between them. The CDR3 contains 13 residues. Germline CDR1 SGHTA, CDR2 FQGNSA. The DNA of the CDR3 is TGTGCCAGCAGCTTATCGGGCAATCAGCCCCAGCATTTT. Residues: CASSLSGNQPQHF.

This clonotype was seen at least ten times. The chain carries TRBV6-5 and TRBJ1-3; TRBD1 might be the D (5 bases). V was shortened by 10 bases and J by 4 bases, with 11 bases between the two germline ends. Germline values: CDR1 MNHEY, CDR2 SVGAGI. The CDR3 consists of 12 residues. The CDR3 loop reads CATLTDGNTIYF. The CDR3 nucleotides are TGTGCCACCCTGACAGACGGAAACACCATATATTTT.

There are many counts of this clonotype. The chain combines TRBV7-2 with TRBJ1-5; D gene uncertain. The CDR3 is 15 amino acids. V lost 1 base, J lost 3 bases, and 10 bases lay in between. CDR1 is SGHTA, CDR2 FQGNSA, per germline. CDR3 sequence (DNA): TGTGCCAGCAGCTTAGTGTCCGGGGACAATCAGCCCCAGCATTTT. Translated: CASSLVSGDNQPQHF.

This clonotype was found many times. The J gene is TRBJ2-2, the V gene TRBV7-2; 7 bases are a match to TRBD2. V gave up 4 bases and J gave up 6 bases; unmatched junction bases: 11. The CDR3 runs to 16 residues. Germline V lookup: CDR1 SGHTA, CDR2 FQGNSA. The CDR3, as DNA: TGTGCCAGCAGCTCAGGGAGGGGTCGCGTCTCCGGGGAGCTGTTTTTT. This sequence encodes CASSSGRGRVSGELFF.

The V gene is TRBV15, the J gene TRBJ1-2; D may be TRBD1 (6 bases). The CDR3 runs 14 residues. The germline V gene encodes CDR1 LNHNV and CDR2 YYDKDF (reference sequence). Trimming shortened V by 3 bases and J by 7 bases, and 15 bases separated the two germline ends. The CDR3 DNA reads TGTGCCACCAGCAGTGGGGGCGCAAGGGGTGGCTACACCTTC. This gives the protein CATSSGGARGGYTF. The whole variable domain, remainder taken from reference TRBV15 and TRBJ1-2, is DAMVIQNPRYQVTQFGKPVTLSCSQTLNHNVMYWYQQKSSQAPKLLFHYYDKDFNNEADTPDNFQSRRPNTSFCFLDIRSPGLGDTAMYLCATSSGGARGGYTFGSGTRLTVV.

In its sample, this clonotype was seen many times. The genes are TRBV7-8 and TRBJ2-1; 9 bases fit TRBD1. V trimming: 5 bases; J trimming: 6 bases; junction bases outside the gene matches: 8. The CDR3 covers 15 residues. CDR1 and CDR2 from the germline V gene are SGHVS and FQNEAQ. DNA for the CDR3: TGTGCCAGCAGCCCCCGGGACAGGGATCTCAATGAGCAGTTCTTC. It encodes CASSPRDRDLNEQFF.

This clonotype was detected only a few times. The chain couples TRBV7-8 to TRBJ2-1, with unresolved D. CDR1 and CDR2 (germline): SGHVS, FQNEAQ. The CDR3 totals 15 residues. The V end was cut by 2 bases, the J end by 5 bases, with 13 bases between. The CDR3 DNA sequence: TGTGCCAGCAGCTTACTAGGCAGGTTGGACAATGAGCAGTTCTTC. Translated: CASSLLGRLDNEQFF.

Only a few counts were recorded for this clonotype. CDR3 sequence reads: CASSPEARGGTDTQYF. The CDR3 nucleotides read TGTGCCAGCAGCCCTGAGGCGCGGGGGGGCACAGATACGCAGTATTTT. The chain links TRBV7-2 to TRBJ2-3; 8 bases agree with TRBD2. The germline V gene has CDR1 SGHTA and CDR2 FQGNSA. There are 16 residues in the CDR3. Losses at the gene ends were 5 bases for V and 1 base for J; bases not matched to a gene: 8.

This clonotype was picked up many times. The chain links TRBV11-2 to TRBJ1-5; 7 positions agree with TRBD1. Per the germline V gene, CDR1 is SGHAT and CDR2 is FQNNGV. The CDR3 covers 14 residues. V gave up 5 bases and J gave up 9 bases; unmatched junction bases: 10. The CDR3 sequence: CASSQGVGITPQHF. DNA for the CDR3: TGTGCCAGCAGCCAGGGGGTGGGGATCACGCCCCAGCATTTT.

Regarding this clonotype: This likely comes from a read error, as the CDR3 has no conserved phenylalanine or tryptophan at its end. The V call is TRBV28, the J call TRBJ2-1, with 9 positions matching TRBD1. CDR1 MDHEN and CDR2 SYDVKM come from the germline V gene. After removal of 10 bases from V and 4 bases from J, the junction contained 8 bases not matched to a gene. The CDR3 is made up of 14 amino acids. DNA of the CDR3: TGTGCCACTGAAAAACAGGGGGCGTACAATGAGCAGTTCCTC. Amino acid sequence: CATEKQGAYNEQFL.

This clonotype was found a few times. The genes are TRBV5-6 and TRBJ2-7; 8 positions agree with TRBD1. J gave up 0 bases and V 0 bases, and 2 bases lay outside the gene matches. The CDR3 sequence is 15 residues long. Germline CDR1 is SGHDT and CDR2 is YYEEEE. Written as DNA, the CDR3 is TGTGCCAGCAGCTTGGGACAGGGGAACTCCTACGAGCAGTACTTC. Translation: CASSLGQGNSYEQYF.

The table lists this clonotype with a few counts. The CDR3 sequence: CASSPSRGRGYNWGNIQYF. The CDR3 coding sequence is TGTGCCAGCAGTCCTTCCAGGGGTCGGGGCTACAACTGGGGGAACATTCAGTACTTC. The rearrangement joins TRBV6-2 or TRBV6-3 to TRBJ2-4, with D perhaps matching TRBD1 (6 bases). Deletions cut 5 bases from V and 7 bases from J, with 30 bases between. From germline, CDR1 is MNHEY and CDR2 SVGEGT. The CDR3 totals 19 residues.

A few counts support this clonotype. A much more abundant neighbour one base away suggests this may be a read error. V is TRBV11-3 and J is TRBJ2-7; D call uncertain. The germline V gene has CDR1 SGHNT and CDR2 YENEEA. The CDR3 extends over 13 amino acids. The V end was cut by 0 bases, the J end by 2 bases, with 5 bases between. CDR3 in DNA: TGTGCCAGCAGCTTAGAGGGGACCTACGAGCAGTACTTC. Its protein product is CASSLEGTYEQYF.

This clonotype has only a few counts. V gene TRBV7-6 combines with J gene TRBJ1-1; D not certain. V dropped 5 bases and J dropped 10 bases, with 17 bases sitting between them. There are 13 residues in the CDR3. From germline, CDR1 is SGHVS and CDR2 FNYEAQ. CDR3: CASSPSRVFGAFF. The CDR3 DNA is TGTGCCAGCAGCCCTTCGAGGGTCTTTGGAGCTTTCTTT.

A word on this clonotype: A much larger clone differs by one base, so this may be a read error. The CDR3: CASRSSTDTQYF. CDR3 nucleotides: TGTGCCAGCAGGTCTAGCACAGATACGCAGTATTTT. The genes are TRBV6-5 and TRBJ2-3; D unclear. The V gene's germline CDR1 is MNHEY and CDR2 SVGAGI. The CDR3 runs to 12 residues. With 6 bases removed from V and 0 bases from J, the gap between germline ends came to 4 bases.

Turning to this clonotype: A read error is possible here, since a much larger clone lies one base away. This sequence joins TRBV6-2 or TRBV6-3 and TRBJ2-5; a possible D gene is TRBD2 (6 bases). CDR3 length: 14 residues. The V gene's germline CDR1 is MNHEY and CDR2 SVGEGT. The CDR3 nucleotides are TGTGCCCGCAGTTACTCGATTAGCGGAGAGACCCAGTACTTC. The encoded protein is CARSYSISGETQYF.

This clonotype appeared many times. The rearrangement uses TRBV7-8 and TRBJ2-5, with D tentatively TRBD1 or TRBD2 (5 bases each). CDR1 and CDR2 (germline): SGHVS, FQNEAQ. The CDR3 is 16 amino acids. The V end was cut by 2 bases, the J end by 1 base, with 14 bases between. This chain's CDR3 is CASSLSLVGVQETQYF. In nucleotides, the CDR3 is TGTGCCAGCAGCTTAAGTCTGGTGGGGGTCCAAGAGACCCAGTACTTC.

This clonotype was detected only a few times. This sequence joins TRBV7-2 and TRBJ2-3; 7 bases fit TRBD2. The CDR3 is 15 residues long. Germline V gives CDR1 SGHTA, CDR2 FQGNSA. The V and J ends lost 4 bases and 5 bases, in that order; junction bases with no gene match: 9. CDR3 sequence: CASSSDGGRRDTQYF. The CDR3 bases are TGTGCCAGCAGCTCAGATGGCGGGAGACGAGATACGCAGTATTTT.